This is a list of T cell receptor beta chains from one sample in a study of blood T cell repertoires in COVID-19. Here immunoSEQ multiplex PCR was the method, and the copy in TCRdb shows in-frame clones only, minus some. The sample contains under 300,000 clones, around 92% of which appear only once. Sequences were obtained from PBMCs or T cells enriched from blood (not recorded which). These receptors were obtained from a woman aged 55-70 years who had recovered from COVID-19. Each CDR3 is given with its conserved first and last residue. A D gene is named only where the DNA matches it firmly. The size of a clone is reported for some rows only, either as once, few or many, or as a class for expanded clones.

abundance	v_gene	j_gene	d_gene	CDR3nt	CDR3aa
NA	TRBV10-3	TRBJ1-5	NA	TGTGCCATCAGTGAGTTAGGGGTTCCTCAGCCCCAGCATTTT	CAISELGVPQPQHF
NA	TRBV30	TRBJ1-1	NA	TGTGCCTGGAGTGTAAATCCGGCAGGGCGAGCTTTCTTT	CAWSVNPAGRAFF
NA	TRBV28	TRBJ2-1	TRBD2	TGTGCCAGCAGCACCTCTGGGGCGGGGGGGGTGAATGAGCAGTTCTTC	CASSTSGAGGVNEQFF
NA	TRBV5-1	TRBJ1-1	NA	TGCGCCAGCGGTGTGGGGCTGGACACTGAAGCTTTCTTT	CASGVGLDTEAFF
NA	TRBV19	TRBJ2-7	TRBD2	TGTGCCAGTAGTATAGATACTGGACTAGCGGGTATTAACGAGCAGTACTTC	CASSIDTGLAGINEQYF
NA	TRBV5-4	TRBJ2-2	TRBD1	TGTGCCAGCAGAACCACAGGGGTGAGCACCGGGGAGCTGTTTTTT	CASRTTGVSTGELFF
NA	TRBV6-1	TRBJ1-5	NA	TGTGCCAGCAGTGATCCGGGTCCCGTCGGTCAGCCCCAGCATTTT	CASSDPGPVGQPQHF
NA	TRBV7-9	TRBJ1-1	TRBD1	TGTGCCAGCAGCTTAAGTTTCGGGACAGGGATGTTGAACACTGAAGCTTTCTTT	CASSLSFGTGMLNTEAFF
NA	TRBV28	TRBJ2-5	TRBD1	TGTGCCAGCAGCGACAGGGGGCGGGAAGAGACCCAGTACTTC	CASSDRGREETQYF
NA	TRBV28	TRBJ1-2	TRBD1	TGTGCCAGCAGTATGCCGGGACAGGGGAACTATGGCTACACCTTC	CASSMPGQGNYGYTF
NA	TRBV13	TRBJ1-1	TRBD1	TGTGCCAGCAGCCAACGTACCAGGGCAGGGGGTGAAGCTTTCTTT	CASSQRTRAGGEAFF
NA	TRBV7-6	TRBJ2-5	TRBD2	TGTGCCAGCAGTTATAGCGGGGGGGCCTTAAAGACCCAGTACTTC	CASSYSGGALKTQYF
NA	TRBV19	TRBJ2-2	TRBD2	TGTGCCAGTAGTACGAGCGGGAGGGCTGGCGGGGAGCTGTTTTTT	CASSTSGRAGGELFF
NA	TRBV5-4	TRBJ2-7	NA	TGTGCCAGCAGCTTAGGAACAAATTCTGGGCAGCAGTACTTC	CASSLGTNSGQQYF
once	TRBV5-1	TRBJ2-3	TRBD2	TGCGCCAGCAGCTGGGGGTATACTAGCGGCACAGATACGCAGTATTTT	CASSWGYTSGTDTQYF
NA	TRBV5-5	TRBJ2-5	NA	TGTGCCAGCAGCTTTCGAACGCTGGCAAACCAAGAGACCCAGTACTTC	CASSFRTLANQETQYF
NA	TRBV5-8	TRBJ2-1	NA	TGTGCCAGCAGTCTGCTGAGTTGGGGCCAGCAGTTCTTC	CASSLLSWGQQFF
NA	TRBV5-1	TRBJ1-3	TRBD1	TGCGCCAGCAGCTTAACAGGGGTTCCTGGAAACACCATATATTTT	CASSLTGVPGNTIYF
NA	TRBV5-5	TRBJ1-6	TRBD1	TGTGCCAGCAGCCTAACAGGGGCTTCACCCCTCCACTTT	CASSLTGASPLHF
NA	TRBV2	TRBJ1-1	NA	TGTGCCAGCAGTTTAACATCGTCTGAAGCTTTCTTT	CASSLTSSEAFF
NA	TRBV27	TRBJ1-1	TRBD1	TGTGCCAGCAGGTTGACAGGGGAGAACACTGAAGCTTTCTTT	CASRLTGENTEAFF
NA	TRBV5-1	TRBJ2-3	TRBD2	TGCGCCAGCAGCTTTCTTGCGGGAGCCACAGATACGCAGTATTTT	CASSFLAGATDTQYF
NA	TRBV12-2	TRBJ2-1	NA	TGTGCAAGTCGCTTCAGCGGCGGCGACCCAAGCTCCTACAATGAGCAGTTCTTC	CASRFSGGDPSSYNEQFF
NA	TRBV9	TRBJ2-2	TRBD1	TGTGCCAGCAGCGGCCCACCGGGACAGCCCAACACCGGGGAGCTGTTTTTT	CASSGPPGQPNTGELFF
once	TRBV14	TRBJ1-6	NA	TGTGCCAGCAGCCTGGGGATGGGACTATCACCCCTCCACTTT	CASSLGMGLSPLHF
NA	TRBV7-6	TRBJ2-3	NA	TGTGCCAGCGGCCTAGGGAGCTCCGGGACAGATACGCAGTATTTT	CASGLGSSGTDTQYF
once	TRBV2	TRBJ1-6	TRBD1	TGTGCCAGCGAGGACAGGGGGTTTTCACCCCTCCACTTT	CASEDRGFSPLHF
few	TRBV19	TRBJ1-1	NA	TGTGCCAGTAGTTTTGCGGCAGTTGAAGCTTTCTTT	CASSFAAVEAFF
NA	TRBV5-1	TRBJ2-2	TRBD2	TGCGCCAGCAGCTCAGGACTAGCGGGGCCCTTCGCCGGGGAGCTGTTTTTT	CASSSGLAGPFAGELFF
NA	TRBV30	TRBJ1-5	TRBD1	TGTGCCTGGAGCTCAGGGGGAAATCAGCCCCAGCATTTT	CAWSSGGNQPQHF
NA	TRBV14	TRBJ2-5	TRBD1	TGTGCCAGCAGCCACGGGAAGGGACAGGGGATTGGGGAGACCCAGTACTTC	CASSHGKGQGIGETQYF
few	TRBV20-1	TRBJ2-7	TRBD1	TGCAGTGCTAGTGACAGGGGGCGCGAGCAGTACTTC	CSASDRGREQYF
NA	TRBV5-4	TRBJ2-2	TRBD2	TGTGCCAGCAGCTTGGGGGGACTAGCGGGAAACACCGGGGAGCTGTTTTTT	CASSLGGLAGNTGELFF
NA	TRBV27	TRBJ1-1	NA	TGTGCCAGCAGTAGAACGGGACTGACGAACACTGAAGCTTTCTTT	CASSRTGLTNTEAFF
once	TRBV7-8	TRBJ2-1	NA	TGTGCCAGCAGCGGGGGGTTGGGGGAGCTATACAATGAGCAGTTCTTC	CASSGGLGELYNEQFF
NA	TRBV19	TRBJ1-2	NA	TGTGCCAGCACAATAGACGCGGCAGTCCACTATGGCTACACCTTC	CASTIDAAVHYGYTF